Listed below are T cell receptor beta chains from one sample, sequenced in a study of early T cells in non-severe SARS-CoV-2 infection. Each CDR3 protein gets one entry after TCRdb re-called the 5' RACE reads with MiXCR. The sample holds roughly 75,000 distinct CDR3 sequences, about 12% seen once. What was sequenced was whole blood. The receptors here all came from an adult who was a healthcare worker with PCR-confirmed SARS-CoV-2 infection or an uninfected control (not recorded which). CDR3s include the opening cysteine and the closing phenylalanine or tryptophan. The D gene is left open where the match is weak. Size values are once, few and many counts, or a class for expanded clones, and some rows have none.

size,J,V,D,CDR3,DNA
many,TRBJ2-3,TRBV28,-,CASSWTPREDTQYF,TGTGCCAGCAGTTGGACACCGCGCGAAGATACGCAGTATTTT
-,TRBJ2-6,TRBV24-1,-,CATSDYPRTNVLTF,TGTGCCACCAGTGATTATCCACGTACCAACGTCCTGACTTTC
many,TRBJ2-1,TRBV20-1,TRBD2,CSARIVSSGSYYNEQFF,TGCAGTGCTAGAATAGTTTCTAGCGGGAGTTATTACAATGAGCAGTTCTTC
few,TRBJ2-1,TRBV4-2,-,CASSQDPGDFYNEQFF,TGTGCCAGCAGCCAAGATCCGGGGGACTTTTACAATGAGCAGTTCTTC
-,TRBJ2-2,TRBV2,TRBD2,CASTRTSGTTGELFF,TGTGCCAGCACACGGACTAGCGGGACGACCGGGGAGCTGTTTTTT
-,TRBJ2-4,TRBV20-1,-,CSATGQLKLAKNIQYF,TGCAGTGCTACTGGACAGCTAAAGCTAGCCAAAAACATTCAGTACTTC
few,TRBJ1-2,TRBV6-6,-,CASIGGLNYGYTF,TGTGCCAGCATTGGAGGGCTGAACTATGGCTACACCTTC
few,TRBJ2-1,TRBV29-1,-,CSVQRNTYNEQFF,TGCAGCGTTCAAAGGAACACCTACAATGAGCAGTTCTTC
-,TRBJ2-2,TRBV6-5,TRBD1,CASSIGQGVRELFF,TGTGCCAGCAGTATCGGACAGGGGGTACGGGAGCTGTTTTTT
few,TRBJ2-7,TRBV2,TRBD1,CASSLTGDPLKYF,TGTGCCAGCAGTTTGACAGGGGACCCGTTGAAGTACTTC
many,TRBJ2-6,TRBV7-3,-,CASSITGIPSSGANVLTF,TGTGCCAGCAGTATAACCGGGATCCCCAGCTCTGGGGCCAACGTCCTGACTTTC
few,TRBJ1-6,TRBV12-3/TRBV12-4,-,CASSLRGIGSPLHF,TGTGCCAGCAGTCTCAGAGGTATCGGTTCACCCCTCCACTTT
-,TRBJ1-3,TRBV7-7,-,CASSPSVGNTIYF,TGTGCCAGCAGCCCGTCGGTCGGAAACACCATATATTTT
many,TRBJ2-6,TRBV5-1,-,CASSQTGEPGANVLTF,TGCGCCAGCAGCCAGACAGGCGAACCTGGGGCCAACGTCCTGACTTTC
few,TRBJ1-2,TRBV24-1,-,CATGSVYGYTF,TGTGCCACCGGGAGCGTCTATGGCTACACCTTC
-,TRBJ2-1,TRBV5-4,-,CASSSLLTMSRFF,TGTGCCAGCAGCTCTCTTTTAACAATGAGTAGGTTCTTC
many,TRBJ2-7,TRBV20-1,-,CSARDSTDYYEQYF,TGCAGTGCTAGAGATTCGACTGACTACTACGAGCAGTACTTC
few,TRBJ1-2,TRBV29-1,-,CSVEFEGRGYTF,TGCAGCGTTGAGTTCGAGGGCCGGGGCTACACCTTC
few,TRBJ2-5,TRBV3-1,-,CASSQGISVYQETQYF,TGTGCCAGCAGCCAGGGGATAAGCGTGTACCAGGAGACCCAGTACTTC
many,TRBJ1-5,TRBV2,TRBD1,CASSDATGNSNQPQHF,TGTGCCAGCAGTGATGCGACAGGGAATAGCAATCAGCCCCAGCATTTT
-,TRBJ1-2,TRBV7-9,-,CASSPQPGTGYTF,TGTGCCAGCAGCCCACAGCCAGGGACCGGCTACACCTTC
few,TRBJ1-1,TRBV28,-,CASSRTGEVEAFF,TGTGCCAGCAGCCGGACGGGGGAGGTAGAAGCTTTCTTT
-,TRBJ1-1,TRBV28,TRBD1,CASSSWTGRAMNTEAFF,TGTGCCAGCAGTTCCTGGACAGGGAGGGCGATGAACACTGAAGCTTTCTTT
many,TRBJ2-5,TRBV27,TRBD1,CASSSDRVETQYF,TGTGCCAGCAGTTCGGACAGGGTCGAGACCCAGTACTTC
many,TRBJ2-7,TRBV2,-,CASSERWGTGKDEQYF,TGTGCCAGCAGTGAACGGTGGGGGACGGGTAAGGACGAGCAGTACTTC
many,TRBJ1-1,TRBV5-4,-,CASSINTEAFF,TGTGCCAGCAGCATAAACACTGAAGCTTTCTTT
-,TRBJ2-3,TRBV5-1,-,CASREADTQYF,TGCGCCAGCCGCGAGGCAGATACGCAGTATTTT
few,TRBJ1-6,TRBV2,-,CASVSREGYNSPLHF,TGTGCCAGCGTCTCCAGGGAGGGCTATAATTCACCCCTCCACTTT
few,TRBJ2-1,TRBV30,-,CAWDQYNEQFF,TGTGCCTGGGACCAGTACAATGAGCAGTTCTTC
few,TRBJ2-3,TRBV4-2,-,CASSHVAESSADTQYF,TGTGCCAGCAGCCACGTAGCGGAATCGAGCGCAGATACGCAGTATTTT
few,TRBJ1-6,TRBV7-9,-,CASSFQGLNSPLHF,TGTGCCAGCAGCTTCCAGGGACTGAATTCACCCCTCCACTTT
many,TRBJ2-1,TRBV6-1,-,CASSIYNEQFF,TGTGCCAGCAGCATTTACAATGAGCAGTTCTTC
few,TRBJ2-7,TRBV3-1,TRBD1,CAGSPSRGTVYEQYF,TGTGCCGGCAGCCCTTCGAGGGGGACAGTCTACGAGCAGTACTTC
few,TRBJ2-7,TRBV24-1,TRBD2,CATSEHRTSGNYEQYF,TGTGCCACCAGTGAGCACCGGACTAGCGGAAATTACGAGCAGTACTTC
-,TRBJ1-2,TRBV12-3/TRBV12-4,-,CASSFPYGYTF,TGTGCCAGCAGTTTTCCCTATGGCTACACCTTC